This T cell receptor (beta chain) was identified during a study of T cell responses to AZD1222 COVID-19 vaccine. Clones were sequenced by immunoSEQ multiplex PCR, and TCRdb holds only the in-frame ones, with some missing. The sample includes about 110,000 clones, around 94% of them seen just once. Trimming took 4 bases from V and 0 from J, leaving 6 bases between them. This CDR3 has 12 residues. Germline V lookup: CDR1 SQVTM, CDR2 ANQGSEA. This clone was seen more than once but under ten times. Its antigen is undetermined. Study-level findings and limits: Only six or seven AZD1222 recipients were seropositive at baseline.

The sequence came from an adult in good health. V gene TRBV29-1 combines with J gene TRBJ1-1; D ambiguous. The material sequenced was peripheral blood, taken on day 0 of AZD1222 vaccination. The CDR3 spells CSVGGMNTEAFF. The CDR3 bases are TGCAGCGTTGGAGGCATGAACACTGAAGCTTTCTTT.